This T cell receptor beta chain derives from a study of cytomegalovirus exposure and HLA in healthy donors (TCRdb year 2017). Concerning the study at large: An earlier analysis of roughly 500 of the donors reported 276 Gb of sequence data and 117 million unique TCR beta sequences from roughly 200 million T cells. An early release that covered about 600 HLA-typed donors contained around 330 gigabases of sequencing data and 85 million to 100 million unique TCR sequences. Among the roughly 380 genotyped donors, 81% belonged to the genetic ancestry cluster associated with self-reported Caucasian donors. Alongside the repertoire data, information on donor age, sex, ethnicity and CMV serostatus was compiled. Because of strong linkage in the cohort, a few DR-DQ haplotypes were treated as single units for association and clustering. In addition to the first cohort of 500 to 850 subjects, a separate validation cohort of 120 different subjects was used. To decide whether each TCR beta V gene segment behaved as functional or pseudogenic, an earlier analysis of some 580 of the donors relied on high-throughput TCR beta sequencing. In a later analysis, previously published TCR beta repertoires from more than 500 donors were re-analyzed and high-resolution HLA genotyping was added so that TCR occurrence patterns could be studied. Both class I and class II loci were covered by HLA typing, at four-digit resolution. In the later analysis, no new phenotypic data were used to find candidate immune exposures; instead, reliance was placed on TCR beta sequences and their occurrence across donors. The number of typed donors differed by locus: about 629-640 for A, B, C, DRB1 and DQB1; some 500 for DQA1; approximately 610 for DPA1; and around 470 for DPB1. On average, roughly 240,000 unique TCR beta nucleotide sequences were sequenced per donor among 398 genotyped donors of the cohort, with roughly 20% of those sequences being non-productive. A later genetic analysis took genome-wide SNP genotypes for about 55% of the roughly 670 donors and used that subset as a discovery cohort. Every discovery cohort repertoire had been produced on one sequencing platform. The study combined high-throughput TCR immunosequencing, statistical association of individual TCRs with disease status, and machine learning to predict cytomegalovirus infection status. The aim of the study was to test whether cataloging public T cell receptors could identify signatures of past pathogen exposure. The study profiled the T cell repertoires of hundreds of subjects by immunosequencing and related them to cytomegalovirus serostatus.

Of note for this clone: Its antigen specificity is not known. No qualities accompany the bases; no much larger clone lies one base away.

General findings and caveats noted by the study authors: A further reported finding was that TCR beta sequences accurately predicted the HLA-A and HLA-B alleles for most subjects in the first cohort. A later analysis found that TCR association rates varied across HLA loci, with DRB1 alleles showing the most associated TCRs and HLA-C alleles the fewest. Because counts were too low, more than 15 rarely observed V segments, including chromosome 9 orphons, were excluded from the earlier analysis of some 540 of the donors. It was suggested by the authors that the approach could potentially be generalized to other disease states and immunological phenotypes. In vitro tests confirmed that three of the cytomegalovirus-associated TCR beta chains recognize cytomegalovirus antigens. Compared with the roughly 720-donor mean, donors in an Asian-associated ancestry cluster had fewer N-insertions in productive TCRs, according to a later genetic analysis. Strong co-occurrence of HLA alleles, especially DR and DQ, made assigning TCR associations to individual alleles difficult. In a later analysis, some 18,000 TCR beta sequences were associated with specific HLA alleles at a false discovery rate of 0.05. Most CMV-associated TCR beta chains appeared to be HLA-restricted in a later analysis, and the HLA associations seemed to be driven largely by CMV exposure. The sequencing pipeline was judged likely to have produced a cluster of highly shared sequence variants as a technical artifact. Because some donors lacked HLA typing at each locus, the association tests relied only on the typed subset. Several of the top co-occurrence clusters appeared to be linked to parvovirus B19, influenza, CMV and Epstein-Barr virus, according to a later analysis. Correlated functional status among segregating V segments might reflect linkage disequilibrium, but an unknown experimental factor could not be ruled out. Sequencing depth was assumed to be roughly uniform across donors in the presence/absence analyses, though that assumption may not hold. In an earlier analysis of 587 of the donors, most TCR beta V segments appeared in productive rearrangements about 87% or about 30% of the time, broadly matching IMGT annotations. In this cohort, only TCR beta chains were sequenced, and detectable features were limited by the absence of alpha or paired-chain data. Across donors, most TCR sequences were observed very rarely, whereas some public TCRs were present in many individuals. A later genetic analysis associated a missense DCLRE1C variant with V-gene and J-gene trimming of TCR beta chains, and an independent cohort replicated the association. CMV serostatus was the only immune exposure information available for the cohort. Compared with equally common non-associated chains, HLA-associated TCR beta chains in a later analysis were more clonally expanded and had lower generation probabilities. The study gave a list of some 150 TCR beta chains associated with cytomegalovirus. Cytomegalovirus status was reported to be diagnosed by the classifier with high specificity and sensitivity in both the original and validation cohorts.

Library prep was done by the immunoSEQ multiplex PCR assay. For the multiplex PCR, a mixture combining 60 forward primers for TCR Vbeta segments and 13 reverse primers for TCR Jbeta segments was used. Amplification of the CDR3 region of rearranged TCR beta genes was performed with a multiplex PCR assay on genomic DNA. The amplified TCR beta libraries were sequenced on the Illumina HiSeq System as 87-base-pair reads. Per the authors' processing: A later analysis counted about 76 million unique TCR beta chains across the 600 to 850 repertoires, and approximately 11 million of these chains were shared by at least two donors. Raw reads were error-corrected and collapsed into unique sequences with a nearest-neighbor algorithm that merged closely related sequences to remove PCR and sequencing errors. V, D and J gene segments were assigned by aligning CDR3 sequences to IMGT reference sequences. For a sequence to be retained, at least a six-nucleotide match to both a V gene segment and a J gene segment was required. Rearrangements were called productive when the CDR3 lacked stop codons and stayed in frame with V and J; all others were non-productive. Following IMGT convention, CDR3 was defined as the stretch from the second conserved V-encoded cysteine to the conserved J-encoded phenylalanine. The earlier analysis of about 560 of the donors excluded any sequence lacking an unambiguous match to a single V gene segment. In an earlier analysis of roughly 500 of the donors, V segments were called functional above 56.7% productive rearrangements and were called segregating when the between-donor standard deviation exceeded 5%. A statistical classification framework was built for diagnosing cytomegalovirus status from the catalog of TCR beta chain sequences. In a later analysis, TCR nucleotide sequences were compared against IMGT/GENE-DB human TR gene sequences so that V and J genes could be assigned. A later analysis assigned CDR3 sequences and most-parsimonious VDJ recombination scenarios with the TCRdist pipeline. In a later analysis, each TCR beta chain was defined by its CDR3 amino acid sequence together with its V-gene family, and reads without a unique V-gene family were excluded. In a later analysis, around 650 highly shared, low-generation-probability nucleotide sequences were removed to address suspected cross-contamination and a sequencing artifact. A later analysis calculated a clonal expansion index for each public chain from normalized within-repertoire ranks of inferred template counts. In a later analysis, generation probabilities were computed with a VDJ recombination model fitted to out-of-frame rearrangements, and the resulting probabilities were checked against IGoR. In a later analysis, TCR-TCR, TCR-HLA and TCR-CMV co-occurrence was scored with hypergeometric tests, and a repertoire-size bias correction was applied to TCR pairs. To estimate false discovery rates, a later analysis permuted the HLA or CMV assignments 20 times. A later analysis grouped co-occurring TCRs with DBSCAN, adding TCRdist sequence similarity when clustering within HLA-allele-positive subsets. Repertoires with fewer than 30,000 or more than 120,000 public chains were left out of co-occurrence clustering, as were a handful of repertoires with anomalous nucleotide sharing. Held by TCRdb, this immuneACCESS table contains in-frame sequences only and omits some clones. Under half of the omission traces to an unresolved V gene where checked; the cause of the rest is unknown. V and J calls and clone size come straight from that table; D and trimming were deduced from the DNA. The table for this sample lists more than 40,000 clones; over 70% of them were counted only once. 2.5% to 3% of the sample is held by the ten biggest clonotypes.

The cohort was made up of 666 healthy bone marrow donors. All cohort members were sampled while nominally healthy, although unrecorded immune exposures were likely present. The donor tested CMV seronegative, placing the donor among the 352 seronegative members of the cohort. Every donor gave a peripheral blood sample, and the peripheral blood mononuclear cells from that sample were used for TCR beta sequencing. Genomic DNA was extracted from the blood cell samples with the Qiagen DNeasy Blood Extraction Kit. The sample comprised PBMCs. This clonotype was sampled from a man aged 45 to 65 in good health and CMV-seronegative.

The CDR3 protein sequence reads: CASRDRATDTQYF. The DNA sequence reads TGTGCCAGCAGAGACAGGGCCACAGATACGCAGTATTTT. The rearranged segments are TRBV2 and TRBJ2-3; 7 bases in between match TRBD1. The CDR3 spans 13 residues, from the cysteine through the phenylalanine. The entry retains the CDR3 DNA only, 39 bases that are in frame from base 1. CDR1 is given as SNHLY and CDR2 as FYNNEI, both from the germline V gene. V is pruned by 6 bases and J by 2 bases, leaving 2 bases of the junction without a gene match.